This TCR beta chain derives from a study of blood T cell repertoires in COVID-19. Study at large: The study drew acute and convalescent COVID-19 samples from the United States, Italy and Spain. PBMCs, B-cell-depleted T cells, or T cells were the source of the cDNA or gDNA that made up the material.

V lost 8 bases and J 5 bases, leaving 15 bases between the germline ends. The length of the CDR3 is 13 residues. Germline V lookup: CDR1 MNHEY, CDR2 SVGAGI. How the authors handled the data: By means of reference gene primer amplification, nucleated cell counts were estimated. This table comes from immunoSEQ multiplex PCR, and its TCRdb copy is limited to in-frame clones, with some not included. V and J calls and clone size are as listed in that table; D and trimming were resolved from the DNA. The sample has tens of thousands of clones; approximately 92% are singletons. V usage is TRBV6-5 and J usage is TRBJ1-1; D remains ambiguous. Sequencing was performed on peripheral blood. This TCR derives from a man aged 50 to 60 with active COVID-19. CDR3 DNA sequence: TGTGCCAGCGTTGACAATGGGCGAACTGAAGCTTTCTTT. Translated, it gives CASVDNGRTEAFF.